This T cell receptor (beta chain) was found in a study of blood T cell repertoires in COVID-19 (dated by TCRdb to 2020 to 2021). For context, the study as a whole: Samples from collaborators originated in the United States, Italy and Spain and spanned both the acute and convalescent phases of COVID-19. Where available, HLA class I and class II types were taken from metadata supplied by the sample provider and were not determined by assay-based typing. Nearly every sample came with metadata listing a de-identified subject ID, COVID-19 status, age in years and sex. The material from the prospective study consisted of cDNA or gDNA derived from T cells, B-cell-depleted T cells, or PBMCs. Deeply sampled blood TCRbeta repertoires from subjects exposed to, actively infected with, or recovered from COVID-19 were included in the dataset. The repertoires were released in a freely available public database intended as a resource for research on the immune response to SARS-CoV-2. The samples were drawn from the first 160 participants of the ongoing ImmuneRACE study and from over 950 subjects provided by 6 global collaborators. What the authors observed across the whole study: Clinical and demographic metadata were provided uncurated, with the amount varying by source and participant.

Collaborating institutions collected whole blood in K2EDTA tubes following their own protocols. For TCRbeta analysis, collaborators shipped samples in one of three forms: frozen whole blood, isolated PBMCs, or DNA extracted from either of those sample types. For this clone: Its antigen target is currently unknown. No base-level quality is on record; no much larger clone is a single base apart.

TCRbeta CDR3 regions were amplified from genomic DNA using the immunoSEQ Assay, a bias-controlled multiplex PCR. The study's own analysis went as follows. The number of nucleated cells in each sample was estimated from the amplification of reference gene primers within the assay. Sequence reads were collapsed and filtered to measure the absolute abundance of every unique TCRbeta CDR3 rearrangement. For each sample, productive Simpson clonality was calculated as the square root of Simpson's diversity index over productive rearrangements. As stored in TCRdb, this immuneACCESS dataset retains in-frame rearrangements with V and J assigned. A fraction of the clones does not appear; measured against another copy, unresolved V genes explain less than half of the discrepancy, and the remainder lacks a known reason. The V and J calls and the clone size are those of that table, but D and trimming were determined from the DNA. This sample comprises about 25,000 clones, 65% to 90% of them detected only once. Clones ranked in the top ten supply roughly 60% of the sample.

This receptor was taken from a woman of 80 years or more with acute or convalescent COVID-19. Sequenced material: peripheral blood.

The DNA sequence is TGTGCCACCTCAGGAGCAGCCGGGGGTGAGCAGTACTTC. This sequence encodes CATSGAAGGEQYF. The sequence is built from TRBV2 and TRBJ2-7; the D gene is perhaps TRBD2, on 6 matching bases. CDR1 and CDR2, looked up from the germline V gene, are SNHLY and FYNNEI. Counted from cysteine to phenylalanine, this CDR3 has 13 amino acids. CDR3 DNA is the only sequence kept; it has 39 bases, read in frame from the first base. Between the V and J ends, shortened by 10 bases and 7 bases respectively, the junction contains 20 bases. Here the CDR3 is joined to the reference TRBV2 and TRBJ2-7 genes, and the full variable domain is: EPEVTQTPSHQVTQMGQEVILRCVPISNHLYFYWYRQILGQKVEFLVSFYNNEISEKSEIFDDQFSVERPDGSNFTLKIRSTKLEDSAMYFCATSGAAGGEQYFGPGTRLTVT.